This entry lists 18 T cell receptor beta chains sequenced from one sample in a study of PD-1 blockade in classical Hodgkin lymphoma. Autologous stem cell transplantation was followed by relapse in every patient, and brentuximab vedotin exposure varied. Purification of CD4+ T cells from thawed PBMCs was achieved by magnetic negative selection. TCRdb's table, derived via immunoSEQ multiplex PCR, lists solely in-frame clones and lacks some. The repertoire consists of tens of thousands of clones, with about 80% occurring once and the leading ten covering around 2.3%. Specimen: CD4+ T cells from blood, collected at baseline. The receptors were gathered from a human donor with classical Hodgkin lymphoma.

The chain combines TRBV7-9 with TRBJ1-1; TRBD1 agrees at 9 bases. The CDR3 has 13 amino acids. V lost 6 bases to trimming and J lost 4 bases; unmatched junction nucleotides: 3. Germline CDR1 reads SEHNR; CDR2 reads FQNEAQ (reference sequence). As DNA, the CDR3 is TGTGCCAGCAGTTTGACAGGGGGCACTGAAGCTTTCTTT. Protein sequence: CASSLTGGTEAFF.

The rearrangement joins TRBV2 to TRBJ1-5, with 8 bases lining up with TRBD1. The V gene end was trimmed by 0 bases and the J gene end by 3 bases; junction bases not matched to a gene: 1. Germline V gene data show CDR1 as SNHLY and CDR2 as FYNNEI. The length of the CDR3 is 15 residues. The CDR3 here is CASSEADRDNQPQHF. DNA for the CDR3: TGTGCCAGCAGTGAAGCGGACAGGGACAATCAGCCCCAGCATTTT.

The chain recombines TRBV10-1 with TRBJ1-3; TRBD1 aligns across 9 bases. CDR1 is WNHNN, CDR2 SYGVQD, per germline (reference sequence). The CDR3 runs 18 residues. V lost 6 bases to trimming and J lost 4 bases; unmatched junction nucleotides: 16. The CDR3: CASRHYPGQGGWGNTIYF. CDR3 nucleotides: TGCGCCAGCAGGCATTACCCGGGACAGGGTGGTTGGGGAAACACCATATATTTT.

The gene calls are TRBV7-3 and TRBJ2-1; possibly TRBD1 for D (6 bases). Trimming shortened V by 5 bases and J by 7 bases, and 15 bases separated the two germline ends. Germline CDR1 SGHTA, CDR2 FQGTGA. This CDR3 contains 14 residues. CDR3: CASSPPDRQNEQFF. The CDR3, as DNA: TGTGCCAGCAGCCCCCCGGACAGACAGAATGAGCAGTTCTTC.

The J gene is TRBJ1-3, the V gene TRBV5-1; D remains ambiguous. Germline loops: CDR1 SGHRS, CDR2 YFSETQ. CDR3 length: 11 residues. CDR3 sequence: CGYPRGNTIYF. The DNA for the CDR3 is TGCGGCTACCCCCGGGGAAACACCATATATTTT. The full variable domain, completed using reference TRBV5-1 and TRBJ1-3, is KAGVTQTPRYLIKTRGQQVTLSCSPISGHRSVSWYQQTPGQGLQFLFEYFSETQRNKGNFPGRFSGRQFSNSRSEMNVSTLELGDSALYLCGYPRGNTIYFGEGSWLTVV.

The gene calls are TRBV7-9 and TRBJ2-1; a possible D gene is TRBD2 (5 bases). The germline CDR1 and CDR2 sequences are SEHNR and FQNEAQ (reference sequence). This CDR3 region has 16 residues. The germline V and J ends were trimmed by 0 bases and 4 bases, with 13 bases remaining between them. CDR3 sequence reads: CASSLAPSGFYNEQFF. The CDR3 DNA follows: TGTGCCAGCAGCTTAGCGCCGAGCGGTTTTTACAATGAGCAGTTCTTC.

The chain joins TRBV11-3 to TRBJ2-7; D may correspond to TRBD1 or TRBD2 (5 bases each). The CDR3 length is 17 residues. From germline, CDR1 is SGHNT and CDR2 YENEEA. V gave up 1 base and J gave up 3 bases, with 19 bases separating them. The CDR3 here is CASSLAFGATGDYEQYF. CDR3 nucleotides: TGTGCCAGCAGCTTAGCCTTCGGGGCTACCGGCGACTACGAGCAGTACTTC.

J is TRBJ2-5 and V is TRBV5-4; 9 bases fit TRBD2. CDR1 SGHNT and CDR2 YYREEE come from the germline V gene (reference sequence). V shed 3 bases and J 4 bases; nucleotides not matched to a gene: 10. The CDR3 extends over 16 amino acids. Here the CDR3 DNA reads TGTGCCAGCAGCTCCAGGAGCGGGGGGCTGGGAGAGACCCAGTACTTC. Encoded protein: CASSSRSGGLGETQYF.

This chain connects TRBV4-3 to TRBJ2-5, with 7 nucleotides matching TRBD1. The closer fit of TRBJ2-7 to the DNA end suggests the J call may be wrong. From germline, CDR1 is LGHNA and CDR2 YSLEER. CDR3 length: 18 residues. CDR3 sequence (DNA): TGCGCCAGCAGCCAAGATTCCCTGACAGGGATCGGGGATTACGAGCAGTACTTC. Translation gives CASSQDSLTGIGDYEQYF.

V gene TRBV11-2 combines with J gene TRBJ1-4, with 8 bases fitting TRBD1. The CDR3 length is 16 residues. Looked up from germline, CDR1 is SGHAT and CDR2 is FQNNGV. V trimming: 5 bases; J trimming: 8 bases; junction bases outside the gene matches: 13. CDR3: CASSPYGDRREEKLFF. CDR3 nucleotide sequence: TGTGCCAGCAGCCCCTATGGGGACAGGCGGGAGGAAAAACTGTTTTTT.

The table lists this clone with a few counts. The chain is built from TRBV11-3 and TRBJ1-6, with unresolved D. The germline gives CDR1 SGHNT, CDR2 YENEEA. The germline V and J ends were trimmed by 6 bases and 7 bases, with 13 bases remaining between them. The CDR3 has 14 amino acids. The CDR3 loop reads CASSTDGDNSPLHF. CDR3 sequence (DNA): TGTGCCAGCAGTACCGACGGAGACAATTCACCCCTCCACTTT.

The chain carries TRBV30 and TRBJ1-5, with D tentatively TRBD1 (6 bases). Deletions cut 8 bases from V and 4 bases from J, with 15 bases between. The CDR3 sequence is 13 residues long. The V gene's germline CDR1 is GTSNPN and CDR2 SVGIG (reference sequence). CDR3 loop: CARSGQQNQPQHF. In DNA form, the CDR3 reads TGTGCCCGATCCGGACAGCAAAATCAGCCCCAGCATTTT.

The chain recombines TRBV7-2 with TRBJ1-2; D is uncertain. Germline V gene data show CDR1 as SGHTA and CDR2 as FQGNSA. This CDR3 contains 11 residues. V was pared by 0 bases and J by 7 bases, with 3 bases between. The CDR3 DNA reads TGTGCCAGCAGCTTAGCGCGTGGCTACACCTTC. This sequence encodes CASSLARGYTF.

The genes are TRBV6-5 and TRBJ1-4; TRBD1 agrees at 11 bases. The trim removed 6 bases at V and 14 bases at J, leaving 8 bases unmatched. This CDR3 is built from 13 residues. Germline V lookup: CDR1 MNHEY, CDR2 SVGAGI. In DNA form, the CDR3 reads TGTGCCAGCAGCCCAGGACAGGGGGCTAGGCTGTTTTTT. It yields the protein CASSPGQGARLFF.

This clone came up a few times. This chain uses TRBV5-4 with TRBJ1-1; TRBD1 agrees at 7 bases. This CDR3 is 13 amino acids long. Germline V CDR1 and CDR2: SGHNT, YYREEE (reference sequence). After removal of 9 bases from V and 2 bases from J, the junction contained 7 bases not matched to a gene. The CDR3 DNA follows: TGTGCCACACCGGGACAGATAAACACTGAAGCTTTCTTT. Translation gives CATPGQINTEAFF.

The gene calls are TRBV28 and TRBJ1-3; 9 positions match TRBD1. This CDR3 region has 19 residues. Trimming at V came to 6 bases and at J to 2 bases, leaving 17 bases not matched to a gene. Germline-derived CDR1 and CDR2 are MDHEN and SYDVKM. This CDR3 is CASSKLFERQGGTGNTIYF. The CDR3 coding sequence is TGTGCCAGCAGCAAACTCTTTGAACGACAGGGGGGAACTGGAAACACCATATATTTT. Looking up the rest from reference TRBV28 and TRBJ1-3 gives the full variable domain: DVKVTQSSRYLVKRTGEKVFLECVQDMDHENMFWYRQDPGLGLRLIYFSYDVKMKEKGDIPEGYSVSREKKERFSLILESASTNQTSMYLCASSKLFERQGGTGNTIYFGEGSWLTVV.

This clone appeared a few times. This sequence joins TRBV7-6 and TRBJ1-1, with D possibly being TRBD1 (5 bases). Between the trimmed V and J ends, which lost 0 bases and 3 bases, there was a span of 14 bases. This CDR3 has 16 amino acids. CDR1 and CDR2 (germline): SGHVS, FNYEAQ. CDR3 in amino acids: CASSLAVRAGDTEAFF. The CDR3 bases are TGTGCCAGCAGCTTAGCGGTCAGGGCGGGTGACACTGAAGCTTTCTTT.

The chain combines TRBV12-5 with TRBJ2-7; perhaps TRBD1 as D (5 bases). The CDR3 spans 15 residues. Germline V CDR1 and CDR2: LGHNT, FRNRAP. V gave up 0 bases and J gave up 6 bases, with 15 bases separating them. The CDR3 DNA sequence: TGTGCTAGTGGTTTGGTATTCCGGCAGGGTGGCGAGCAGTACTTC. Encoded protein: CASGLVFRQGGEQYF.